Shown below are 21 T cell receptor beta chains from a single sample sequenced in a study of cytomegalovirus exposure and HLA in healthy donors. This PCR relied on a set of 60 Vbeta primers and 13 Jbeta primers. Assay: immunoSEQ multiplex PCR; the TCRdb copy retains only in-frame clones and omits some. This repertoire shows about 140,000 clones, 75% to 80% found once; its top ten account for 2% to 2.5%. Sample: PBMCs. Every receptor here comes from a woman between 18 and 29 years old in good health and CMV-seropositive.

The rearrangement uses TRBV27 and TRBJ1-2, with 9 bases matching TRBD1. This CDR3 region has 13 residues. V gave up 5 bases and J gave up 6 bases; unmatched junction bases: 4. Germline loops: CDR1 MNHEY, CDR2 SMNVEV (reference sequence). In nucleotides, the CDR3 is TGTGCCAGCAGTCTGGGACAGGGAAATGGCTACACCTTC. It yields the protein CASSLGQGNGYTF.

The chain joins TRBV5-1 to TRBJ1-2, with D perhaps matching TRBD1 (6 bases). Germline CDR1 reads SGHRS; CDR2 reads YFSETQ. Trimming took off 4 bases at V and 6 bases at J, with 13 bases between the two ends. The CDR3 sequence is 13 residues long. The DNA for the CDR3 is TGCGCCAGCAGCAATGACAGGTTGCATGGCTACACCTTC. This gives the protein CASSNDRLHGYTF.

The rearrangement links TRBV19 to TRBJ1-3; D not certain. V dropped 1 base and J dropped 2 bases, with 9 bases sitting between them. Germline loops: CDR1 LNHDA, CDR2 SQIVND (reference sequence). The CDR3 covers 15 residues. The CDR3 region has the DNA TGTGCCAGTAGTATAGGCGGCAGCCCTGGAAACACCATATATTTT. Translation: CASSIGGSPGNTIYF.

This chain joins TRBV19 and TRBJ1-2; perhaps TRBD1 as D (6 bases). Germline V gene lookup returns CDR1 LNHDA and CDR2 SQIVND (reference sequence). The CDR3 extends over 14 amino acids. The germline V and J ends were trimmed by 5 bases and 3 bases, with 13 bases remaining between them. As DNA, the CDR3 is TGTGCCAGTAGTCCAGCCCAGGGGCACTATGGCTACACCTTC. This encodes CASSPAQGHYGYTF.

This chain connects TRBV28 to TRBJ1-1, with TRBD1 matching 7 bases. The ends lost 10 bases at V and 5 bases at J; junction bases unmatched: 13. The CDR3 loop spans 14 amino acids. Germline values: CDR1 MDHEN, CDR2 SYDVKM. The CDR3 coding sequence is TGTGCCACCTCTCGAGACAGGGCGAGGACTGAAGCTTTCTTT. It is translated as CATSRDRARTEAFF.

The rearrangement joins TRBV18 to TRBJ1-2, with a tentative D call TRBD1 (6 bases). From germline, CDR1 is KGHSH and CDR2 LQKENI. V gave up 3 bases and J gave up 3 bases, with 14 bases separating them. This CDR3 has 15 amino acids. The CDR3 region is CASSPKASGDYGYTF. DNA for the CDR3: TGTGCCAGCTCACCCAAGGCGTCAGGGGACTATGGCTACACCTTC.

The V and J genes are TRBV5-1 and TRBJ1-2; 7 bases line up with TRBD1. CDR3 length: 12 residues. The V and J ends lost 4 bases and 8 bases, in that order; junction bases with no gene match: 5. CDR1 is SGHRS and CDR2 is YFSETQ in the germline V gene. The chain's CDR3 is CASSITGEGYTF. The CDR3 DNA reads TGCGCCAGCAGCATTACAGGGGAAGGCTACACCTTC.

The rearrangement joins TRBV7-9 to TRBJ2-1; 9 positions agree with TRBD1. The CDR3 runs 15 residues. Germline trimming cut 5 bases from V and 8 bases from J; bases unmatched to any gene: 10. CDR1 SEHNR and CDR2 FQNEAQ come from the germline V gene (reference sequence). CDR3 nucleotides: TGTGCCAGCAGCAATCCCGGACAGGGGCGGGATGAGCAGTTCTTC. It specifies CASSNPGQGRDEQFF.

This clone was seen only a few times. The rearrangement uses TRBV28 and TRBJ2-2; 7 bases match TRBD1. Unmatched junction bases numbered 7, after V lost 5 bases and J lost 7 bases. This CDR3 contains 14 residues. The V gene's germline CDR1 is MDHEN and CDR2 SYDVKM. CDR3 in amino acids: CASSRQGSHGELFF. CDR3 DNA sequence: TGTGCCAGCAGTCGACAGGGCTCCCACGGGGAGCTGTTTTTT.

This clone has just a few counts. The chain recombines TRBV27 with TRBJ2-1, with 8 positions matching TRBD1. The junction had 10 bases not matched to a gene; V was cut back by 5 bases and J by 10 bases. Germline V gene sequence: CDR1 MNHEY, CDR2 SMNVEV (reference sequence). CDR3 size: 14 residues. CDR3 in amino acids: CASSRTGSGTEQFF. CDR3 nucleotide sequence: TGTGCCAGCAGTCGGACAGGGAGTGGGACGGAGCAGTTCTTC.

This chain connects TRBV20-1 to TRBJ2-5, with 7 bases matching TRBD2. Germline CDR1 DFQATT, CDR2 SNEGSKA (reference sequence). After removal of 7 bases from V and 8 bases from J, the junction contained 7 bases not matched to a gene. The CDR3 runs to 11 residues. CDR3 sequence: CSGPSGGTQYF. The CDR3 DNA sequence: TGCAGTGGTCCTTCGGGGGGAACCCAGTACTTC.

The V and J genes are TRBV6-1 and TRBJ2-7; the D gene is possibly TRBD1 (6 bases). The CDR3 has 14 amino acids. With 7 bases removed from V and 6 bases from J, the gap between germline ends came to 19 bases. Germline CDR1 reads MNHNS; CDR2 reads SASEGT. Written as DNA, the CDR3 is TGTGCCAGCAAAACGGGACATACGGGAATCGAGCAGTACTTC. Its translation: CASKTGHTGIEQYF.

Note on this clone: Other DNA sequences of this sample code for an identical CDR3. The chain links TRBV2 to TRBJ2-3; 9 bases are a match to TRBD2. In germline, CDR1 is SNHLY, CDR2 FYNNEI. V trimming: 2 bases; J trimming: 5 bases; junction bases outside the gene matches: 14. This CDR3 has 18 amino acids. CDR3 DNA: TGTGCCAGCAGTGAAACCCCGGGACTAGCTCGGGGAGGAGATACGCAGTATTTT. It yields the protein CASSETPGLARGGDTQYF.

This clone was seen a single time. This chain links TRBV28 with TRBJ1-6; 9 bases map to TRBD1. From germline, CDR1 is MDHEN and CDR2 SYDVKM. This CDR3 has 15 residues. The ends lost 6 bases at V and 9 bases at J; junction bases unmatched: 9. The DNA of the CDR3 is TGTGCCAGCAGCTCACGGACAGGGGCGAGTTCACCCCTCCACTTT. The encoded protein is CASSSRTGASSPLHF.

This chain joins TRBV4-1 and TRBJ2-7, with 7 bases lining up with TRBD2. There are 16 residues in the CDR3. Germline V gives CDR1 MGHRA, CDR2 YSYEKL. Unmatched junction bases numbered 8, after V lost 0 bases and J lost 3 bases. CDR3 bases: TGCGCCAGCAGCCAAGATAAAGGGACTACTCACTACGAGCAGTACTTC. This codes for CASSQDKGTTHYEQYF.

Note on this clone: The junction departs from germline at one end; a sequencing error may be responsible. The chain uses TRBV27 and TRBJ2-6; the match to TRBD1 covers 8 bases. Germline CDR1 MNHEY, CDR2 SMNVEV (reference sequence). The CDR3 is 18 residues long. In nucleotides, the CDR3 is TGTGCCAGCACCTGGACAGGGCTTAGCGTTTCTGGTGCCAACGTCCTGACTTTC. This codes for CASTWTGLSVSGANVLTF.

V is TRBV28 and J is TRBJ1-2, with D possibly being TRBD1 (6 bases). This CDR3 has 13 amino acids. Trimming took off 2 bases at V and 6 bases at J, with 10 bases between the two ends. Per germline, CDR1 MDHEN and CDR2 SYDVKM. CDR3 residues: CASSLPYRDGYTF. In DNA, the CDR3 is TGTGCCAGCAGTTTACCCTACAGGGATGGCTACACCTTC.

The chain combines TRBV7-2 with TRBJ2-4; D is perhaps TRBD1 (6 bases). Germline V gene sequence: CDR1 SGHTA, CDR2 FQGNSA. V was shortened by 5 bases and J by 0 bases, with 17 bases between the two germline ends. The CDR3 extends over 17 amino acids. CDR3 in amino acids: CASSRETGRLAKNIQYF. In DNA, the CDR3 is TGTGCCAGCAGCCGAGAAACAGGGAGACTAGCCAAAAACATTCAGTACTTC.

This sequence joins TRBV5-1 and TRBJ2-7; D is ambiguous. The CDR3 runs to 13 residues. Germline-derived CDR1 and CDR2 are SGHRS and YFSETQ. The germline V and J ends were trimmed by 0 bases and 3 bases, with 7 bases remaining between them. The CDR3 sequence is CASSLDGFYEQYF. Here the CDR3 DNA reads TGCGCCAGCAGCTTGGATGGCTTCTACGAGCAGTACTTC.

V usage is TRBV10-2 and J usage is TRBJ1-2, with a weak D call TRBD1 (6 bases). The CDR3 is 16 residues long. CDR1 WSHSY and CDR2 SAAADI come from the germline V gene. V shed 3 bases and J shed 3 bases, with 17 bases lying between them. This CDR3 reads CASSDRALPGDYGYTF. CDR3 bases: TGCGCCAGCAGTGACAGGGCCCTGCCAGGGGACTATGGCTACACCTTC.

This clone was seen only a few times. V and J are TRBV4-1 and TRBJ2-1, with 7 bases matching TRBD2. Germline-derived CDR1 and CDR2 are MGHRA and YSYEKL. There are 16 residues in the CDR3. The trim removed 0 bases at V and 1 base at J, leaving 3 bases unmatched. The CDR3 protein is CASSQEWGGSYNEQFF. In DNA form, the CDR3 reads TGCGCCAGCAGCCAAGAATGGGGGGGATCCTACAATGAGCAGTTCTTC.